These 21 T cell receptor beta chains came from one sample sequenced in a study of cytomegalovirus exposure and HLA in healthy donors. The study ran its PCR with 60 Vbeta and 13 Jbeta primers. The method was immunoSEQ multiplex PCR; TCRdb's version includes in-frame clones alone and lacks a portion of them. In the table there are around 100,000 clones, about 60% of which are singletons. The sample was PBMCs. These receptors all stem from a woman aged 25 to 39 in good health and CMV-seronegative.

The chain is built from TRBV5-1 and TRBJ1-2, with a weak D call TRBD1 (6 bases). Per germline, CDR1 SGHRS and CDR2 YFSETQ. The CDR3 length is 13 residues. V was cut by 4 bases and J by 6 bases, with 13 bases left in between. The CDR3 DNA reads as TGCGCCAGCAGCATAGGGGGGGGAGATGGCTACACCTTC. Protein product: CASSIGGGDGYTF.

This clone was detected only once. CDR3 amino acids: CASKLGTGRQETQYF. The CDR3, as DNA: TGTGCCAGCAAGTTAGGGACAGGGAGACAAGAGACCCAGTACTTC. The chain combines TRBV6-5 with TRBJ2-5, with 9 bases that match TRBD1. The CDR3 loop spans 15 amino acids. Germline CDR1 and CDR2: MNHEY and SVGAGI. J lost 2 bases, V lost 7 bases, and 8 bases had no gene match.

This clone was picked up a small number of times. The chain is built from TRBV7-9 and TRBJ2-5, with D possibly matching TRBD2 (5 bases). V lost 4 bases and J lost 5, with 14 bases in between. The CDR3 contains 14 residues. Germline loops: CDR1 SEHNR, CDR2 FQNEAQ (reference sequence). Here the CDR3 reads CASSSSEGEETQYF. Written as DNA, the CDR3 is TGTGCCAGCAGCTCCTCCGAGGGCGAGGAGACCCAGTACTTC.

The CDR3 nucleotides are TGCGCCAGCAGCTTGGCCAGCGTAAACTACGAGCAGTACTTC. Its translation is CASSLASVNYEQYF. The rearrangement links TRBV5-1 to TRBJ2-7, with D unresolved. Between the trimmed V and J ends, which lost 0 bases and 3 bases, there was a span of 10 bases. There are 14 residues in the CDR3. CDR1 and CDR2 (germline): SGHRS, YFSETQ.

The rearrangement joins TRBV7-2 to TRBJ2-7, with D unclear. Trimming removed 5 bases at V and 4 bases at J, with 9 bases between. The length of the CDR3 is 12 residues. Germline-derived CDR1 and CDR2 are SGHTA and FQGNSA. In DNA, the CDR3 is TGTGCCAGCAGCCTCCAGATTTACGAGCAGTACTTC. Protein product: CASSLQIYEQYF.

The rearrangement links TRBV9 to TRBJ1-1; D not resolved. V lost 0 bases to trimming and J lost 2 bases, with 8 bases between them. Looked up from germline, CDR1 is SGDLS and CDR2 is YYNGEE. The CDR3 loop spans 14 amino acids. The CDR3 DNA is TGTGCCAGCAGCGTAGGGGCTCTTAACACTGAAGCTTTCTTT. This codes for CASSVGALNTEAFF.

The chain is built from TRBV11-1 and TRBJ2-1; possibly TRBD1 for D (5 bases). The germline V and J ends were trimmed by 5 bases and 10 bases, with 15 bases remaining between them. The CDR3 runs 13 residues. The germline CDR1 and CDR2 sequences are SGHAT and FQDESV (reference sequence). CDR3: CASSRDSYTEQFF. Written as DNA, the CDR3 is TGTGCCAGCAGCCGAGACAGTTACACCGAGCAGTTCTTC.

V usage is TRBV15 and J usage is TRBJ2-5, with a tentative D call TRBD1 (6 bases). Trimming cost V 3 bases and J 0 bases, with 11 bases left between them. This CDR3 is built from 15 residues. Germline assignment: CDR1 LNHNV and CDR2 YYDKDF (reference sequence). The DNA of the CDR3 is TGTGCCACCAGCAGGGACAGAATGTACCAAGAGACCCAGTACTTC. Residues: CATSRDRMYQETQYF.

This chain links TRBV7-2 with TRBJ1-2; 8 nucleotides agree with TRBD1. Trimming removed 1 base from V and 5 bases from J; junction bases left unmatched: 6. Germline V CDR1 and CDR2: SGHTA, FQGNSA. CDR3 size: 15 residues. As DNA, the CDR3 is TGTGCCAGCAGCTTAGACGGGACAGGATTATATGGCTACACCTTC. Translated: CASSLDGTGLYGYTF.

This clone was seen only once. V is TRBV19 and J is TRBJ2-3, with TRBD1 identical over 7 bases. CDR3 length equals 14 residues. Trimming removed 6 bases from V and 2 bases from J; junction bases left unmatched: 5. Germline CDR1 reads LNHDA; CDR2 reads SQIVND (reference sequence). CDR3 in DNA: TGTGCCAGTAGGATCGACAGGGACACAGATACGCAGTATTTT. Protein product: CASRIDRDTDTQYF.

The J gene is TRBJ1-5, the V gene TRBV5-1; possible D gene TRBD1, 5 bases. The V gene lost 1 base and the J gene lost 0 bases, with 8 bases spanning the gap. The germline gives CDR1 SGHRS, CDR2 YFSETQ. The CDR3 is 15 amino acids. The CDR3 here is CASSLWGDSNQPQHF. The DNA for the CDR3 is TGCGCCAGCAGCTTGTGGGGGGATAGCAATCAGCCCCAGCATTTT.

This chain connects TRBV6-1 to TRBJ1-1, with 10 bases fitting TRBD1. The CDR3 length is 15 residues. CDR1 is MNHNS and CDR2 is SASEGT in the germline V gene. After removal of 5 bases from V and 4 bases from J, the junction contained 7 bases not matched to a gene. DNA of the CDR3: TGTGCCAGCAGTCGTCGACAGGGGGCGAGCACTGAAGCTTTCTTT. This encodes CASSRRQGASTEAFF.

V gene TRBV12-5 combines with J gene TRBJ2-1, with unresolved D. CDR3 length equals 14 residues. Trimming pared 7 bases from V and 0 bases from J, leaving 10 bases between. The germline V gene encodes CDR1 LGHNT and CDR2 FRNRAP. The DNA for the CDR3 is TGTGCTAGTGCCTTTTGGAGCTCCTACAATGAGCAGTTCTTC. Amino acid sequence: CASAFWSSYNEQFF.

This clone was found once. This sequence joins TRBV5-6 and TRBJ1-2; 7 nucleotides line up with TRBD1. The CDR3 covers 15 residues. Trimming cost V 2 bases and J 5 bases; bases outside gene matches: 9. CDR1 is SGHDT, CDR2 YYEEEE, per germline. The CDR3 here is CASSFMTGYLYGYTF. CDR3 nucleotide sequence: TGTGCCAGCAGCTTCATGACAGGGTACCTTTATGGCTACACCTTC.

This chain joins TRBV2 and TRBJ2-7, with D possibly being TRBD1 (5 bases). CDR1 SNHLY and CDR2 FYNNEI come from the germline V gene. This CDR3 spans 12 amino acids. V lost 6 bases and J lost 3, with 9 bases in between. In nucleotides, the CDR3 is TGTGCCAGCAGGGGGCAGGGCTACGAGCAGTACTTC. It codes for CASRGQGYEQYF.

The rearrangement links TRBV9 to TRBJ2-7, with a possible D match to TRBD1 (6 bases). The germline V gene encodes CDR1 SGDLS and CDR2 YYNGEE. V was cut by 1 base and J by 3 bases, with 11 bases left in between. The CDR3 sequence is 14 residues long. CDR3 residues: CASSVNPGDYEQYF. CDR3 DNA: TGTGCCAGCAGCGTAAACCCAGGGGACTACGAGCAGTACTTC.

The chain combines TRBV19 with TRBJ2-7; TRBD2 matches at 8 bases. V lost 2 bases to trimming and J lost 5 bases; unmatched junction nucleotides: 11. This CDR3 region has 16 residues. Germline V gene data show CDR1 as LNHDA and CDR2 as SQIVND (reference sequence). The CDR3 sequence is CASSILFREGRDEQYF. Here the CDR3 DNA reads TGTGCCAGTAGTATACTCTTCCGGGAGGGCCGGGACGAGCAGTACTTC.

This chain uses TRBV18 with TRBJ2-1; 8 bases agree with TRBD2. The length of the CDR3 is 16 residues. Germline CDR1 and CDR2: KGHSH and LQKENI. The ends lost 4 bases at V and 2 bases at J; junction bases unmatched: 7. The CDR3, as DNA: TGTGCCAGCTCACTTAGCGGGGACCTTACCTACAATGAGCAGTTCTTC. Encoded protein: CASSLSGDLTYNEQFF.

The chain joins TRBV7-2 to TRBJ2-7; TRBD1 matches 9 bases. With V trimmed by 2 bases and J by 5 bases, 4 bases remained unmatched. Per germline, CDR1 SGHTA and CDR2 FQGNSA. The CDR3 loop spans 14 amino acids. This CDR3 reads CASSLIGTGNEQYF. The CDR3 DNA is TGTGCCAGCAGCTTAATTGGGACAGGGAACGAGCAGTACTTC.

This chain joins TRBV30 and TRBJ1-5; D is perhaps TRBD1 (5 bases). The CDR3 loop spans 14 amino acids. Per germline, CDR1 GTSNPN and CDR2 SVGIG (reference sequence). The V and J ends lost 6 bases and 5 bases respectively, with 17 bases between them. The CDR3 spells CACSVAGWDQPQHF. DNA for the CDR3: TGTGCCTGCTCCGTTGCAGGGTGGGATCAGCCCCAGCATTTT.

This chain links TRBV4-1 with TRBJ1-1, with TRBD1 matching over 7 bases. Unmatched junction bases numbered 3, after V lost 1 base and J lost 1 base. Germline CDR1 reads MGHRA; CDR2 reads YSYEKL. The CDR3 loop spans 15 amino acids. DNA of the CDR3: TGCGCCAGCAGCCAAGCAACAGGGGAGAACACTGAAGCTTTCTTT. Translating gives CASSQATGENTEAFF.